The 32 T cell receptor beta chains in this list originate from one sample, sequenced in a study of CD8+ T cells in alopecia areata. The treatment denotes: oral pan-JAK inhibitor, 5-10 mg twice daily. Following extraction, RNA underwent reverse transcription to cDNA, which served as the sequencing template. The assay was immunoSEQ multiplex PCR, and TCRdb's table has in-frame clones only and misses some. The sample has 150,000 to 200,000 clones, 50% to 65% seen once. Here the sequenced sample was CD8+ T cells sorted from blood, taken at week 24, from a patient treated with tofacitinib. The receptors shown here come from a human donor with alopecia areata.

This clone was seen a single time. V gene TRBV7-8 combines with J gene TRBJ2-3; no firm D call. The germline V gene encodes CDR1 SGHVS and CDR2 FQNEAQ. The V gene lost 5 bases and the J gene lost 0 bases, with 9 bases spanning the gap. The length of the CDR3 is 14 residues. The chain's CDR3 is CASSLLGSTDTQYF. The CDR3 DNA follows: TGTGCCAGCAGCCTCCTAGGGAGCACAGATACGCAGTATTTT.

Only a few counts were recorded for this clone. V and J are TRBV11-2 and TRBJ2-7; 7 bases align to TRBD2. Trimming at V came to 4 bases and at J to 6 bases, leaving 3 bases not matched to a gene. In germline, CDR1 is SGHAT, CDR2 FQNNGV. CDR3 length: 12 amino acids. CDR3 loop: CASSYGGSEQYF. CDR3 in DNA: TGTGCCAGCAGCTACGGGGGGTCCGAGCAGTACTTC.

For the CDR3, the DNA is TGTGCCTCACGGGGAGACTACTCCTACAATGAGCAGTTCTTC. Amino acids: CASRGDYSYNEQFF. The J gene is TRBJ2-1, the V gene TRBV19; D is perhaps TRBD2 (5 bases). V dropped 11 bases and J dropped 0 bases, with 14 bases sitting between them. The CDR3 runs 14 residues. Germline V lookup: CDR1 LNHDA, CDR2 SQIVND (reference sequence).

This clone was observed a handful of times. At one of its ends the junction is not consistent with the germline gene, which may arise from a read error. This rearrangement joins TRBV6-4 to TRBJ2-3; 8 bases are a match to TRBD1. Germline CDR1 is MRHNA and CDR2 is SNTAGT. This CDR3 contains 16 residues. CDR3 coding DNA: TGTGCCAGCAGTTACTCTGCAGGGGGCGGCACAGATACGCAGTATTTT. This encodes CASSYSAGGGTDTQYF.

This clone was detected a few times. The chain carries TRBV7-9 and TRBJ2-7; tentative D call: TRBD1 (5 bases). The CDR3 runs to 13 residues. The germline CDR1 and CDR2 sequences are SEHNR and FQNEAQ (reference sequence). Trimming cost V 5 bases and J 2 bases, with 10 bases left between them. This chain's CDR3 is CASSHQGTYEQYF. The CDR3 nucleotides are TGTGCCAGCAGCCACCAGGGAACCTACGAGCAGTACTTC. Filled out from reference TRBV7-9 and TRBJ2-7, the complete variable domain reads DTGVSQNPRHKITKRGQNVTFRCDPISEHNRLYWYRQTLGQGPEFLTYFQNEAQLEKSRLLSDRFSAERPKGSFSTLEIQRTEQGDSAMYLCASSHQGTYEQYFGPGTRLTVT.

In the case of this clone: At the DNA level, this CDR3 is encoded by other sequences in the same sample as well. As DNA, the CDR3 is TGCAGTGCTAGTGAGGAGTACGAGCAGTACTTC. Its translation is CSASEEYEQYF. The chain combines TRBV20-1 with TRBJ2-7, with D unresolved. CDR1 and CDR2 from the germline V gene are DFQATT and SNEGSKA (reference sequence). Trimming removed 3 bases from V and 4 bases from J, with 7 bases in between. The CDR3 contains 11 residues.

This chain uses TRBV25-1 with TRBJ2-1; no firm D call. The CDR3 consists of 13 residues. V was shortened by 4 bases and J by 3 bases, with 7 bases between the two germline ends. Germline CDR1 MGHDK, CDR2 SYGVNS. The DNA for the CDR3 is TGTGCCAGCAGTGTAGACTTCTACAATGAGCAGTTCTTC. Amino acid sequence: CASSVDFYNEQFF.

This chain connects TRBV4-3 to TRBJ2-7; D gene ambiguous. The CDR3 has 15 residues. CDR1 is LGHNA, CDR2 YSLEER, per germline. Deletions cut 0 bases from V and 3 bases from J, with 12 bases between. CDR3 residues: CASSQDPGPNYEQYF. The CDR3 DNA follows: TGCGCCAGCAGCCAAGATCCCGGACCCAACTACGAGCAGTACTTC.

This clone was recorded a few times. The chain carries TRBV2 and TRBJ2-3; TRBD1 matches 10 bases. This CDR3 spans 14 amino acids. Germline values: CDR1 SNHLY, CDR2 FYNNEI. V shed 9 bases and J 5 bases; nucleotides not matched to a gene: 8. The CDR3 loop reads CASWTGTGEDTQYF. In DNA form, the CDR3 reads TGTGCCAGTTGGACGGGGACAGGGGAAGATACGCAGTATTTT.

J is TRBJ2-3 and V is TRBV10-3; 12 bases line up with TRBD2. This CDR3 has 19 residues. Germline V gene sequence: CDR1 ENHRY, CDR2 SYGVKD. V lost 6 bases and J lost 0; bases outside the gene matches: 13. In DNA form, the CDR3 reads TGTGCCATCAGACGAACTAGCGGGGGGCCTGAATCCAGCACAGATACGCAGTATTTT. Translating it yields CAIRRTSGGPESSTDTQYF.

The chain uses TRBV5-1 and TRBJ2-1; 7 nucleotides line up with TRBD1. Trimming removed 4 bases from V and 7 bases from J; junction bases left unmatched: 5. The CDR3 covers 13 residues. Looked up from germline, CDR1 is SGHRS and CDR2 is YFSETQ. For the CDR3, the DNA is TGCGCCAGCAGCGCAATACAGGGGAATGAGCAGTTCTTC. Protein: CASSAIQGNEQFF.

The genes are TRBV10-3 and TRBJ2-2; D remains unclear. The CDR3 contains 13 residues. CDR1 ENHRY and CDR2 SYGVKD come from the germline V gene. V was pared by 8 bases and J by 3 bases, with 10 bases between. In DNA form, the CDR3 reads TGTGCCATCCGATCTGGGGACACCGGGGAGCTGTTTTTT. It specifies CAIRSGDTGELFF.

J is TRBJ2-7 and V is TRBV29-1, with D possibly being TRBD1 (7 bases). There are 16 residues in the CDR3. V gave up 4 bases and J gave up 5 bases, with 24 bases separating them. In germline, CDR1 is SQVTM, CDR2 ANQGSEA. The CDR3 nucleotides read TGCAGCGTTGTCGGGCGGGACAGCCAATTTAGGAACGAGCAGTACTTC. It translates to CSVVGRDSQFRNEQYF.

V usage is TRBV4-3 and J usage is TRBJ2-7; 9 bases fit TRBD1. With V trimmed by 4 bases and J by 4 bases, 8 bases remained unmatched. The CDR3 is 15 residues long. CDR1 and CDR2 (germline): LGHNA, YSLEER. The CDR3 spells CASSPGTGSRYEQYF. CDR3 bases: TGCGCCAGCAGCCCAGGGACAGGGTCGAGGTACGAGCAGTACTTC.

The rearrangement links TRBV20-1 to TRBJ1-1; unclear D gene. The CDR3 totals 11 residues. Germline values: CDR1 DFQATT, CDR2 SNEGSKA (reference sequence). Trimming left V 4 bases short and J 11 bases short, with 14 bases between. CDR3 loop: CSANNGGAAFF. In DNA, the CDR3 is TGCAGTGCTAATAATGGAGGAGCGGCTTTCTTT.

Here the CDR3 reads CASSDSKDNEQFF. CDR3 bases: TGTGCCAGCAGCGATTCAAAAGACAATGAGCAGTTCTTC. This rearrangement joins TRBV11-2 to TRBJ2-1; D ambiguous. Trimming left V 5 bases short and J 5 bases short, with 10 bases between. Per the germline V gene, CDR1 is SGHAT and CDR2 is FQNNGV. The CDR3 length is 13 residues.

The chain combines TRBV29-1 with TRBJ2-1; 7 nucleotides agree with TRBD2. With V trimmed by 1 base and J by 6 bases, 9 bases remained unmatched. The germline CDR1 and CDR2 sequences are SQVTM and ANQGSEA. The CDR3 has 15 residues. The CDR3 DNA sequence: TGCAGCGTTGAAGTGGTGGGCAGGGAGGGCAATGAGCAGTTCTTC. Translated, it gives CSVEVVGREGNEQFF.

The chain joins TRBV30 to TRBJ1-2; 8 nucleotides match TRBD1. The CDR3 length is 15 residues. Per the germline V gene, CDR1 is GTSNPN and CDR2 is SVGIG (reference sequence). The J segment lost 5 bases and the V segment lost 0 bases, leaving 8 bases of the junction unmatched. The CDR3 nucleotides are TGTGCCTGGAGTGTAGACGGGACAGGCATTTATGGCTACACCTTC. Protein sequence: CAWSVDGTGIYGYTF.

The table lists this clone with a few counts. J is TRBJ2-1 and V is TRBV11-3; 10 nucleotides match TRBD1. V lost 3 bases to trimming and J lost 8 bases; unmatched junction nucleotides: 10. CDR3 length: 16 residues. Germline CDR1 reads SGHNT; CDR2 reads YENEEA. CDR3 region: CASSFWGTGENDEQFF. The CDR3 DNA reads TGTGCCAGCAGCTTTTGGGGGACAGGGGAAAATGATGAGCAGTTCTTC.

The CDR3 sequence is CASSLGGGSYNEQFF. The CDR3 DNA reads as TGTGCCAGCAGCTTAGGCGGGGGCTCCTACAATGAGCAGTTCTTC. This chain links TRBV13 with TRBJ2-1; D possibly corresponds to TRBD2 (6 bases). Trimming cost V 0 bases and J 0 bases, with 6 bases left between them. This CDR3 region has 15 residues. Germline V gene lookup returns CDR1 PRHDT and CDR2 FYEKMQ (reference sequence).

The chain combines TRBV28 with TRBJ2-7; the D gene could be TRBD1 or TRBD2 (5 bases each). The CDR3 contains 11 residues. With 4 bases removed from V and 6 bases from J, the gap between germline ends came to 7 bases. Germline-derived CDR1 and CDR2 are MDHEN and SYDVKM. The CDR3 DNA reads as TGTGCCAGCAGTTCCGGGGCCGAGCAGTACTTC. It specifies CASSSGAEQYF.

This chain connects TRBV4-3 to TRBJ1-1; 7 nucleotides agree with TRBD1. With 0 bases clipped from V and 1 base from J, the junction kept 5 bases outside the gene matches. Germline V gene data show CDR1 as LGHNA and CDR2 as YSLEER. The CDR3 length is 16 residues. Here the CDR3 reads CASSQDPGGENTEAFF. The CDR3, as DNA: TGCGCCAGCAGCCAAGACCCAGGGGGAGAGAACACTGAAGCTTTCTTT.

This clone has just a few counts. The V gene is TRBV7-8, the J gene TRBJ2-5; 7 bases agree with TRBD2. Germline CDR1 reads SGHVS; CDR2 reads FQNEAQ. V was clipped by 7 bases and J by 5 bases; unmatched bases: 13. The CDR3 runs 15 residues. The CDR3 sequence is CASNPGGRHGETQYF. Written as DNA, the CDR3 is TGTGCCAGCAACCCGGGGGGACGTCACGGGGAGACCCAGTACTTC.

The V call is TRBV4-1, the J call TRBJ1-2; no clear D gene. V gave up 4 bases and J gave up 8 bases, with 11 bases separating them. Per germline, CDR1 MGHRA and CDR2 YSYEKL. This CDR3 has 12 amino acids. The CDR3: CASSPFLGGYTF. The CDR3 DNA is TGCGCCAGCAGCCCCTTCCTAGGGGGCTACACCTTC.

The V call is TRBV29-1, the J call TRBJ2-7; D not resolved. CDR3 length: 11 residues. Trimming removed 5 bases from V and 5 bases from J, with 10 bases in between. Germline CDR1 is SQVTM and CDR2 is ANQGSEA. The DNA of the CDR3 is TGCAGCGTTTTGTCGATGAACGAGCAGTACTTC. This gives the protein CSVLSMNEQYF.

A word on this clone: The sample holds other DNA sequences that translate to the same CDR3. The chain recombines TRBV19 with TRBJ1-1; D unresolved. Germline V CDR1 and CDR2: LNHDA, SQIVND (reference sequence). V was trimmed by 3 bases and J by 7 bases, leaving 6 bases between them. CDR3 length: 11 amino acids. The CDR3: CASSIRGEAFF. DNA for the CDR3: TGTGCCAGTAGTATTCGGGGTGAAGCTTTCTTT.

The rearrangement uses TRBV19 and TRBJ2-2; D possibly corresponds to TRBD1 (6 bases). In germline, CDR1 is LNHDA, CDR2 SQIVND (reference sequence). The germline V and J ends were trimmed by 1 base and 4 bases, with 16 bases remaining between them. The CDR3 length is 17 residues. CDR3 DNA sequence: TGTGCCAGTAGTATAGGTGACGGGACAATCCTCACCGGGGAGCTGTTTTTT. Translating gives CASSIGDGTILTGELFF.

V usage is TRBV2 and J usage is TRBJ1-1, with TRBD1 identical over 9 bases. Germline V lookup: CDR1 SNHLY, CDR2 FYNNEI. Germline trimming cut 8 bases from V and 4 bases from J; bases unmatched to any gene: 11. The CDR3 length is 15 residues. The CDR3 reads CASESGQGGSTEAFF. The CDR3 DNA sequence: TGTGCCAGCGAATCGGGACAGGGTGGGAGCACTGAAGCTTTCTTT.

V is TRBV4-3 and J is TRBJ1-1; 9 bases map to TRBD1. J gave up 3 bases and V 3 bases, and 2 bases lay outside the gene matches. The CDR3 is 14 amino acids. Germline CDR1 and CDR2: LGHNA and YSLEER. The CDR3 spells CASSQGQGDTEAFF. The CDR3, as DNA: TGCGCCAGCAGCCAGGGACAGGGAGACACTGAAGCTTTCTTT.

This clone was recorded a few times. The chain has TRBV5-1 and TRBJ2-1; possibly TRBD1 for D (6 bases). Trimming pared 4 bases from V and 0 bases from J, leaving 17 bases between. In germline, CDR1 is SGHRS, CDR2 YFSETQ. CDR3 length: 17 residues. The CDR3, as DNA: TGCGCCAGCAGCCCAACACACAGGGAGAGCTCCTACAATGAGCAGTTCTTC. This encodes CASSPTHRESSYNEQFF.

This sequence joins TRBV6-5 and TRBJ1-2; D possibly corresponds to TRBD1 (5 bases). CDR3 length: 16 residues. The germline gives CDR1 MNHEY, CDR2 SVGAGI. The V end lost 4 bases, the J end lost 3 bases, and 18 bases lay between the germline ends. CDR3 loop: CASSFNVKGLDYGYTF. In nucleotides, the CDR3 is TGTGCCAGCAGTTTCAATGTGAAGGGGCTCGACTATGGCTACACCTTC.

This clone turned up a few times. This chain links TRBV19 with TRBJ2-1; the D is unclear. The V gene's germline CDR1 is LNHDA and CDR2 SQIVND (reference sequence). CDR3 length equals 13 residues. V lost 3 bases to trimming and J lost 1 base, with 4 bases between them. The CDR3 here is CASSITSYNEQFF. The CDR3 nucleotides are TGTGCCAGTAGTATTACGTCCTACAATGAGCAGTTCTTC.